The 23 T cell receptor beta chains reported below all come from one sample, sequenced in a study of shared clonotypes between healthy human individuals. Here immunoSEQ multiplex PCR was the method, and the copy in TCRdb shows in-frame clones only, minus some. Of over 400,000 clones in the sample, 70% to 85% were seen once. Sample: PBMCs. Every receptor here comes from a middle-aged woman in good health. Some clones in this sample may be carry-over from other donors' samples.

The gene calls are TRBV5-1 and TRBJ2-3; 7 bases agree with TRBD2. Unmatched junction bases numbered 7, after V lost 0 bases and J lost 6 bases. The CDR3 is 15 residues long. From germline, CDR1 is SGHRS and CDR2 YFSETQ. CDR3 in DNA: TGCGCCAGCAGCTTGGAACGAGCGGGAACGGATACGCAGTATTTT. As protein: CASSLERAGTDTQYF.

The rearrangement links TRBV7-9 to TRBJ2-1; possibly TRBD2 for D (5 bases). The CDR3 consists of 16 residues. V was shortened by 2 bases and J by 5 bases, with 16 bases between the two germline ends. CDR1 SEHNR and CDR2 FQNEAQ come from the germline V gene (reference sequence). The CDR3 DNA is TGTGCCAGCAGCTTACTCGCTAGCCCGACCGACAATGAGCAGTTCTTC. It yields the protein CASSLLASPTDNEQFF.

The chain is built from TRBV28 and TRBJ2-1; D might be TRBD1 (6 bases). Per the germline V gene, CDR1 is MDHEN and CDR2 is SYDVKM. This CDR3 contains 12 residues. V was pared by 6 bases and J by 7 bases, with 10 bases between. The CDR3 coding sequence is TGTGCCAGCAGCGACAGGATTAATGAGCAGTTCTTC. This encodes CASSDRINEQFF.

The CDR3 is CASSLGAGRNTEAFF. The CDR3 DNA is TGCGCCAGCAGCTTGGGGGCGGGACGGAACACTGAAGCTTTCTTT. The V and J genes are TRBV5-1 and TRBJ1-1, with D possibly matching TRBD1 (5 bases). The CDR3 contains 15 residues. V lost 0 bases to trimming and J lost 1 base, with 10 bases between them. In germline, CDR1 is SGHRS, CDR2 YFSETQ.

In the case of this clone: This sequence is one base from a far larger clone and is likely a read error. Other DNA variants within this sample encode the same CDR3. J is TRBJ2-3 and V is TRBV7-8; D uncertain. This CDR3 is 15 amino acids long. Trimming shortened V by 0 bases and J by 5 bases, and 12 bases separated the two germline ends. Germline V gene lookup returns CDR1 SGHVS and CDR2 FQNEAQ. The chain's CDR3 is CASSLAQKTGDTQYF. CDR3 in DNA: TGTGCCAGCAGCTTAGCTCAGAAGACGGGAGATACGCAGTATTTT.

The rearrangement uses TRBV18 and TRBJ2-7, with D perhaps matching TRBD2 (5 bases). CDR1 KGHSH and CDR2 LQKENI come from the germline V gene. The CDR3 runs 16 residues. With 4 bases removed from V and 5 bases from J, the gap between germline ends came to 21 bases. CDR3 DNA: TGTGCCAGCTCACAAAGCCGGGGTTCCGGGGAAGACGAGCAGTACTTC. Translation gives CASSQSRGSGEDEQYF. Full variable domain (outside the CDR3, taken from reference TRBV18 and TRBJ2-7): NAGVMQNPRHLVRRRGQEARLRCSPMKGHSHVYWYRQLPEEGLKFMVYLQKENIIDESGMPKERFSAEFPKEGPSILRIQQVVRGDSAAYFCASSQSRGSGEDEQYFGPGTRLTVT.

The chain employs TRBV20-1 and TRBJ2-5; unclear D gene. V lost 3 bases to trimming and J lost 0 bases, with 2 bases between them. Germline values: CDR1 DFQATT, CDR2 SNEGSKA (reference sequence). CDR3 length: 11 residues. The CDR3 DNA reads as TGCAGTGCTAGTCACCAAGAGACCCAGTACTTC. Its translation: CSASHQETQYF.

The V call is TRBV10-3, the J call TRBJ1-5; tentative D call: TRBD1 (5 bases). The germline V gene encodes CDR1 ENHRY and CDR2 SYGVKD. The CDR3 extends over 16 amino acids. Trimming removed 0 bases at V and 2 bases at J, with 11 bases between. This chain's CDR3 is CAISESGGVGNQPQHF. The CDR3 nucleotides read TGTGCCATCAGTGAGTCGGGGGGAGTCGGCAATCAGCCCCAGCATTTT.

The chain links TRBV2 to TRBJ1-2; D possibly corresponds to TRBD1 (6 bases). Germline CDR1 is SNHLY and CDR2 is FYNNEI. V dropped 9 bases and J dropped 7 bases, with 12 bases sitting between them. The CDR3 is 11 amino acids. The DNA for the CDR3 is TGTGCCAGTGGGGGGGGCCTTGGCTACACCTTC. Its protein is CASGGGLGYTF.

DNA for the CDR3: TGTGCCACCAGCAGAGATCGGGACGCCTCTGGAAACACCATATATTTT. Translation: CATSRDRDASGNTIYF. The rearrangement links TRBV15 to TRBJ1-3, with TRBD1 as a possible D gene (5 bases). V was clipped by 0 bases and J by 0 bases, with 9 bases between them. The CDR3 is 16 residues long. Germline V lookup: CDR1 LNHNV, CDR2 YYDKDF (reference sequence). The full variable domain, completed using reference TRBV15 and TRBJ1-3, is DAMVIQNPRYQVTQFGKPVTLSCSQTLNHNVMYWYQQKSSQAPKLLFHYYDKDFNNEADTPDNFQSRRPNTSFCFLDIRSPGLGDTAMYLCATSRDRDASGNTIYFGEGSWLTVV.

The chain employs TRBV19 and TRBJ2-7, with D perhaps matching TRBD1 (6 bases). The CDR3 is made up of 15 amino acids. Looked up from germline, CDR1 is LNHDA and CDR2 is SQIVND (reference sequence). With 5 bases removed from V and 4 bases from J, the gap between germline ends came to 18 bases. The CDR3 nucleotides read TGTGCCAGTAGTTCTCGAGGGGGTGCGAATTACGAGCAGTACTTC. It codes for CASSSRGGANYEQYF.

This clone was counted only a few times. The V gene is TRBV9, the J gene TRBJ2-2; 7 nucleotides match TRBD2. CDR1 SGDLS and CDR2 YYNGEE come from the germline V gene. Trimming took 0 bases from V and 12 from J; bases not matched to a gene: 5. CDR3 length: 13 residues. The CDR3 DNA follows: TGTGCCAGCAGCGTAGCGACTAGCAAGAAGCTGTTTTTT. It codes for CASSVATSKKLFF.

This clone has just one count. The rearrangement uses TRBV29-1 and TRBJ2-1; D perhaps matches TRBD2 (5 bases). The length of the CDR3 is 12 residues. V lost 8 bases, J lost 5 bases, and 13 bases lay in between. Germline assignment: CDR1 SQVTM and CDR2 ANQGSEA. DNA of the CDR3: TGCAGCACCTGGACTGGAAACAATGAGCAGTTCTTC. This encodes CSTWTGNNEQFF.

In its sample, this clone was seen once. This sequence joins TRBV10-1 and TRBJ2-7, with 9 positions matching TRBD1. The germline CDR1 and CDR2 sequences are WNHNN and SYGVQD (reference sequence). V lost 5 bases, J lost 7 bases, and 12 bases stayed unmatched. There are 15 residues in the CDR3. For the CDR3, the DNA is TGCGCCAGCAGTATGAGGGGACAGGGTAAGGAAGAGCAGTACTTC. Protein product: CASSMRGQGKEEQYF.

J is TRBJ2-7 and V is TRBV5-1; 7 bases are shared with TRBD1. The V gene end was trimmed by 3 bases and the J gene end by 2 bases; junction bases not matched to a gene: 8. CDR3 length: 15 residues. Germline-derived CDR1 and CDR2 are SGHRS and YFSETQ. The CDR3 DNA sequence: TGCGCCAGCAGCTCATCCGGGACAGCCACCTACGAGCAGTACTTC. This encodes CASSSSGTATYEQYF.

This rearrangement joins TRBV6-5 to TRBJ2-7; 12 bases fit TRBD2. Germline values: CDR1 MNHEY, CDR2 SVGAGI. V lost 4 bases and J lost 7; bases outside the gene matches: 8. This CDR3 comprises 15 residues. The CDR3 nucleotides are TGTGCCAGCAGTTCCCTGACTAGCGGGAGAGGTGAGCAGTACTTC. It is translated as CASSSLTSGRGEQYF.

The genes are TRBV5-5 and TRBJ2-2, with no clear D. The germline V and J ends were trimmed by 4 bases and 6 bases, with 22 bases remaining between them. The CDR3 is 17 amino acids. Germline assignment: CDR1 SGHKS and CDR2 YYEKEE (reference sequence). The CDR3 bases are TGTGCCAGCAGCGCATACCACCCAGGCATCTGGGCCGGGGAGCTGTTTTTT. This encodes CASSAYHPGIWAGELFF.

J is TRBJ1-1 and V is TRBV28; possibly TRBD1 for D (5 bases). The ends were cut back, 6 bases at V and 3 bases at J, with 14 bases in the middle. This CDR3 is built from 14 residues. Germline V gene sequence: CDR1 MDHEN, CDR2 SYDVKM. The CDR3 region has the DNA TGTGCCAGCAGCCCGATGGGGGACTACACTGAAGCTTTCTTT. It yields the protein CASSPMGDYTEAFF.

The rearrangement joins TRBV7-6 to TRBJ2-7, with 13 bases lining up with TRBD2. CDR1 is SGHVS, CDR2 FNYEAQ, per germline. V lost 1 base, J lost 4 bases, and 7 bases stayed unmatched. CDR3 size: 17 residues. The CDR3 region is CASSLGLAGGPGYEQYF. CDR3 nucleotides: TGTGCCAGCAGCTTAGGACTAGCGGGAGGCCCCGGGTACGAGCAGTACTTC.

This clone has a handful of counts. At the DNA level, this CDR3 is encoded by other sequences in the same sample as well. The chain links TRBV30 to TRBJ2-5, with D possibly being TRBD1 or TRBD2 (5 bases each). The CDR3 runs to 11 residues. CDR1 is GTSNPN, CDR2 SVGIG, per germline (reference sequence). The ends were cut back, 1 base at V and 5 bases at J, with 5 bases in the middle. CDR3 coding DNA: TGTGCCTGGAGTGGGGGGGAGACCCAGTACTTC. This translates into CAWSGGETQYF.

Regarding this clone: A much larger clone lies one base from this, so it may be a read error. Other DNA sequences in this specimen translate into the identical CDR3. This chain connects TRBV14 to TRBJ1-1, with D possibly matching TRBD1 (6 bases). CDR3 length equals 13 residues. V was clipped by 4 bases and J by 10 bases, with 16 bases between them. Germline V gives CDR1 SGHDN, CDR2 FVKESK. CDR3 coding DNA: TGTGCCAGCAGCCTCTGGACAGCTAGGCGAGCTTTCTTT. Translation: CASSLWTARRAFF.

This clone was observed a handful of times. V gene TRBV7-7 combines with J gene TRBJ2-3; D is perhaps TRBD2 (5 bases). The CDR3 runs to 15 residues. Trimming pared 5 bases from V and 2 bases from J, leaving 14 bases between. Germline V gives CDR1 SSHAT, CDR2 FNYEAQ (reference sequence). The CDR3 here is CASSPGGGYTDTQYF. The CDR3 coding sequence is TGTGCCAGCAGCCCCGGCGGCGGGTACACAGATACGCAGTATTTT.

This rearrangement joins TRBV7-2 to TRBJ1-2, with unresolved D. The CDR3 has 14 amino acids. The V end was cut by 1 base, the J end by 8 bases, with 14 bases between. Germline V gene data show CDR1 as SGHTA and CDR2 as FQGNSA. The CDR3 protein is CASSLVLSEGGYTF. The CDR3 bases are TGTGCCAGCAGCTTAGTTTTGTCAGAAGGAGGCTACACCTTC.